Listed below are T cell receptor beta chains from one sample, sequenced in a study of beta chain features in type 1 diabetes. The assay was immunoSEQ multiplex PCR, and TCRdb's table has in-frame clones only and misses some. This table holds about 360,000 clones, around an eighth found once. Specimen: naive CD4+ T cells from blood. The receptors derive from a man between 18 and 29 years old in good health. CDR3s include the opening cysteine and the closing phenylalanine or tryptophan. The order of the fields is V gene, CDR3 length, J gene, CDR3 protein.

TRBV4-3,15,TRBJ2-1,CASSKTGVQYYEQFF
TRBV5-4,14,TRBJ2-7,CASSLEDRAYEQYF
TRBV28,15,TRBJ2-7,CASRIPGQGTYEQYF
TRBV10-3,13,TRBJ1-1,CAINRGRGTEAFF
TRBV6-4,13,TRBJ1-5,CASSRSRGQPQHF
TRBV28,15,TRBJ2-1,CASSSGLAAYNEQFF
TRBV7-3,16,TRBJ2-3,CASSSPSPGGTDTQYF
TRBV5-6,12,TRBJ2-5,CASRVGQETQYF
TRBV10-3,12,TRBJ2-1,CAISELENEQFF
TRBV25-1,16,TRBJ2-3,CASSEYDIRLTDTQYF
TRBV27,14,TRBJ2-3,CASSGYSGTDTQYF
TRBV7-8,18,TRBJ2-3,CASSLASLAGGNTDTQYF
TRBV6-5,16,TRBJ2-1,CASSSTRLAGGSEQFF
TRBV29-1,13,TRBJ2-5,CSTRTRIGETQYF
TRBV14,18,TRBJ2-6,CASSQDHYRGSGANVLTF
TRBV11-2,14,TRBJ2-5,CASSFLEKQETQYF
TRBV30,13,TRBJ1-2,CAWKARGTVGYTF
TRBV4-3,16,TRBJ2-2,CASSQVSGSTTGELFF
TRBV7-3,16,TRBJ2-3,CASSLRLAGSTDTQYF
TRBV7-2,14,TRBJ2-3,CASSQPTGGNTQYF
TRBV30,15,TRBJ2-3,CAWSVGGGHTDTQYF
TRBV9,15,TRBJ2-7,CASSVDTGLAFEQYF
TRBV4-3,15,TRBJ2-4,CASSQQGALKNIQYF
TRBV5-6,14,TRBJ2-7,CASRGWGDPYEQYF
TRBV30,12,TRBJ2-3,CAWNRGGDTQYF
TRBV19,14,TRBJ1-2,CASSTGGSNYGYTF
TRBV7-2,11,TRBJ2-1,CASSYIDEQFF
TRBV5-1,14,TRBJ1-2,CASSLGGTGPGYTF
TRBV28,12,TRBJ1-5,CASRQFNQPQHF
TRBV29-1,13,TRBJ1-1,CSVTLLVNTEAFF
TRBV10-3,14,TRBJ2-3,CAISESQSTDTQYF
TRBV18,14,TRBJ1-2,CASSPSGESDGYTF
TRBV19,14,TRBJ2-7,CASSMRLAGDEQYF
TRBV29-1,13,TRBJ1-1,CSVVRPGEFSAFF
TRBV5-1,15,TRBJ2-1,CASSLGSGRAGEQFF
TRBV7-3,12,TRBJ2-7,CASSRGAGEQYF
TRBV9,13,TRBJ1-2,CASSVEQGYGYTF
TRBV29-1,15,TRBJ1-5,CSVETTGDSNQPQHF